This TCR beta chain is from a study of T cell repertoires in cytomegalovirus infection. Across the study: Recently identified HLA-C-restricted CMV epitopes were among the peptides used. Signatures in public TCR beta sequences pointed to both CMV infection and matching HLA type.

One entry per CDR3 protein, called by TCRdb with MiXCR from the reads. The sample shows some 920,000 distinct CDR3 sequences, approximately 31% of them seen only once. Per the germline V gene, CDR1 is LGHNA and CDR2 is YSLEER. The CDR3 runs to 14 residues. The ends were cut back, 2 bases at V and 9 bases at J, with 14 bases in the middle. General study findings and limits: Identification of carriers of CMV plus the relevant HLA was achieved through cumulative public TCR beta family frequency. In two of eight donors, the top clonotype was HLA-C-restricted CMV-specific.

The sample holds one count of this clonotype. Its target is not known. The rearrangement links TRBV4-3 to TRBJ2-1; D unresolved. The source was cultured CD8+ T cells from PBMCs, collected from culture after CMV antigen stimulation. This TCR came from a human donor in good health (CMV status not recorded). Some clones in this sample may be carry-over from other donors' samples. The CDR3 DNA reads TGCGCCAGCAGCCAATCCATCTTTGGCTTTGAGCAGTTCTTC. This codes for CASSQSIFGFEQFF.